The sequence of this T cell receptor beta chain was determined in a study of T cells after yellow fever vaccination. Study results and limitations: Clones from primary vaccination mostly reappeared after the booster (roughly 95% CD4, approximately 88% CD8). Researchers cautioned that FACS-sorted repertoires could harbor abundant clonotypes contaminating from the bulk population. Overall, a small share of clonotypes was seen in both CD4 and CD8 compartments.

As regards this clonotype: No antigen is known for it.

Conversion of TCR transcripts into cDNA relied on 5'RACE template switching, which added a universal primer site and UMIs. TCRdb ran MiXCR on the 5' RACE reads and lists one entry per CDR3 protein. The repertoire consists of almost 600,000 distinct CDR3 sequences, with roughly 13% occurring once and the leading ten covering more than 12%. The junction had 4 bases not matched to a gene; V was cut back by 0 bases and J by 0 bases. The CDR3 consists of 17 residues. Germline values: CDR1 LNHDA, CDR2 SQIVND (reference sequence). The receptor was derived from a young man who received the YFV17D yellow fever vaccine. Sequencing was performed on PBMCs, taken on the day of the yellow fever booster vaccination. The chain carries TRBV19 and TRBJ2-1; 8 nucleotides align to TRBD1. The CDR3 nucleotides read TGTGCCAGTAGTATAGATAGGACAGGGAGCTCCTACAATGAGCAGTTCTTC. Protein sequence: CASSIDRTGSSYNEQFF.